The rows below give T cell receptor beta chains drawn from one sample of a study of blood T cell repertoires in COVID-19. TCRdb's table, derived via immunoSEQ multiplex PCR, lists solely in-frame clones and lacks some. The table records fewer than 200,000 clones, 70% to 85% of them present only once. Sequences were obtained from peripheral blood. The receptors were gathered from a man aged 55 to 69 who had recovered from COVID-19. Each CDR3 is given with its conserved first and last residue. D genes are given only for firm matches.

D gene: NA; J gene: TRBJ2-5; V gene: TRBV9; CDR3 protein: CASSVGGPLEETQYF; CDR3 DNA: TGTGCCAGCAGCGTCGGGGGGCCTTTGGAAGAGACCCAGTACTTC
D gene: TRBD1; J gene: TRBJ2-5; V gene: TRBV27; CDR3 protein: CASGSLTGIQYF; CDR3 DNA: TGTGCCAGCGGTAGCCTGACAGGGATCCAGTACTTC
D gene: TRBD2; J gene: TRBJ2-4; V gene: TRBV6-6; CDR3 protein: CASSPGTSGGENIQYF; CDR3 DNA: TGTGCCAGCAGCCCTGGGACTAGCGGGGGGGAAAACATTCAGTACTTC
D gene: NA; J gene: TRBJ2-5; V gene: TRBV7-2; CDR3 protein: CASSSGPLRQRETQYF; CDR3 DNA: TGTGCCAGCAGCTCCGGGCCCTTAAGACAGAGAGAGACCCAGTACTTC
D gene: TRBD1; J gene: TRBJ1-4; V gene: TRBV7-9; CDR3 protein: CASSLARTGWEKLFF; CDR3 DNA: TGTGCCAGCAGCTTAGCCCGGACAGGATGGGAAAAACTGTTTTTT
D gene: TRBD1; J gene: TRBJ1-2; V gene: TRBV6-5; CDR3 protein: CASSYGTGEMDGYTF; CDR3 DNA: TGTGCCAGCAGTTACGGGACAGGGGAGATGGATGGCTACACCTTC
D gene: TRBD1; J gene: TRBJ2-3; V gene: TRBV7-9; CDR3 protein: CASSAQGVTDTQYF; CDR3 DNA: TGTGCCAGCAGTGCACAGGGGGTCACAGATACGCAGTATTTT
D gene: TRBD1; J gene: TRBJ1-4; V gene: TRBV4-1; CDR3 protein: CASSQLDRGLLSNEKLFF; CDR3 DNA: TGCGCCAGCAGCCAGTTAGACAGGGGGCTCTTGTCTAATGAAAAACTGTTTTTT
D gene: NA; J gene: TRBJ1-2; V gene: TRBV12-3/TRBV12-4; CDR3 protein: CASSLTVYGYTF; CDR3 DNA: TGTGCCAGCAGTTTGACAGTCTATGGCTACACCTTC
D gene: TRBD1; J gene: TRBJ2-7; V gene: TRBV6-5; CDR3 protein: CASSRDSTYEQYF; CDR3 DNA: TGTGCCAGCAGCCGGGACAGCACCTACGAGCAGTACTTC